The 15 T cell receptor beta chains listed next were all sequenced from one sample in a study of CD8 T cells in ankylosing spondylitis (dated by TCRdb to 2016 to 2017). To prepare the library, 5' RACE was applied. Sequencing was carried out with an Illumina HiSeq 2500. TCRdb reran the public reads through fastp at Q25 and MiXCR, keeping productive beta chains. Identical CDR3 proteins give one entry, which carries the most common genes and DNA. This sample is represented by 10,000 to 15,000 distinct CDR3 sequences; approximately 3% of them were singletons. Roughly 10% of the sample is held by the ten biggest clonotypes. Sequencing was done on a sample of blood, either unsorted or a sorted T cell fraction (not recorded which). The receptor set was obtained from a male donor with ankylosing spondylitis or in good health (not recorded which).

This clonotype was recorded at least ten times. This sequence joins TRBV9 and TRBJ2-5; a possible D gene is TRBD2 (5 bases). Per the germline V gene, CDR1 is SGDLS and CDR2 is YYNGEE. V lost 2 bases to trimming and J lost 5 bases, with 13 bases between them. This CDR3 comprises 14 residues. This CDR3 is CASSVSSTVETQYF. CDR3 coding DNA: TGTGCCAGCAGCGTCTCTAGCACCGTGGAGACCCAGTACTTC.

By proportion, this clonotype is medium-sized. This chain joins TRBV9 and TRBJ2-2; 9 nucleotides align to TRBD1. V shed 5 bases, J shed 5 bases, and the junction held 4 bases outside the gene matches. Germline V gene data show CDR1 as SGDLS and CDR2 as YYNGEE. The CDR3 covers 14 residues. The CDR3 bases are TGTGCCAGCAGACAGGGGGCGGGTACCGGGGAGCTGTTTTTT. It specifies CASRQGAGTGELFF.

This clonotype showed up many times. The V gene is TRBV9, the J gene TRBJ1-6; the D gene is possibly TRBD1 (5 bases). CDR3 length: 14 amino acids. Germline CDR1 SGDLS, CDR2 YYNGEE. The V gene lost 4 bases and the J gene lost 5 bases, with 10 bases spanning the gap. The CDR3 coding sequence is TGTGCCAGCAGCCCCGGGGGGAATAATTCACCCCTCCACTTT. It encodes CASSPGGNNSPLHF. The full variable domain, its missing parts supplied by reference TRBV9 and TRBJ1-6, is DSGVTQTPKHLITATGQRVTLRCSPRSGDLSVYWYQQSLDQGLQFLIQYYNGEERAKGNILERFSAQQFPDLHSELNLSSLELGDSALYFCASSPGGNNSPLHFGNGTRLTVT.

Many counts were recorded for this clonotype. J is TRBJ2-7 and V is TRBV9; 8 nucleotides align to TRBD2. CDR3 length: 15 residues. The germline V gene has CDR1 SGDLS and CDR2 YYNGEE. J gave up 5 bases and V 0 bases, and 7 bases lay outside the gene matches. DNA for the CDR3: TGTGCCAGCAGCGTAGAGGCTAGCGGGTACAACGAGCAGTACTTC. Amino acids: CASSVEASGYNEQYF.

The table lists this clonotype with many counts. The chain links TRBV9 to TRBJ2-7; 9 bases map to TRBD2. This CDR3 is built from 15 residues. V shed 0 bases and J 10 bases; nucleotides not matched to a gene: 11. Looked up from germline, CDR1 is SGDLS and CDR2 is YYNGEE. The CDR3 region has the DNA TGTGCCAGCAGCGTAGCTTCGGGTAGCGGGAGTTTACAGTACTTC. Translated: CASSVASGSGSLQYF.

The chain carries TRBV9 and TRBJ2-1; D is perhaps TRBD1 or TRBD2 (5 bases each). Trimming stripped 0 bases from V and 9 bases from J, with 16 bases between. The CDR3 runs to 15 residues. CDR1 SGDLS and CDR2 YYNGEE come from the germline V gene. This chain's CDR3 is CASSVGALGAGEQFF. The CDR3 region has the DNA TGTGCCAGCAGCGTAGGGGCCTTAGGGGCGGGTGAGCAGTTCTTC.

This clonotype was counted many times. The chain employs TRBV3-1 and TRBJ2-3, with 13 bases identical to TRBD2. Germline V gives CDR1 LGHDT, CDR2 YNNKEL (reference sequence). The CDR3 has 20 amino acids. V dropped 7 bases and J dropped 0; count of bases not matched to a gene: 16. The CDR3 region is CASIQGLAGLLSLSTDTQYF. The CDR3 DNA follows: TGTGCCAGCATCCAGGGACTAGCGGGACTCCTGAGCTTGAGCACAGATACGCAGTATTTT.

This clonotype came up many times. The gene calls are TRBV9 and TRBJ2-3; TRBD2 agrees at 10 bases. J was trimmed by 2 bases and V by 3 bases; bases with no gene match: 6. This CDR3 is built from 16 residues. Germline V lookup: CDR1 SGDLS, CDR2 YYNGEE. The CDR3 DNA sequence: TGTGCCAGCAGCGAAATAGCGGGAGGAGTCACAGATACGCAGTATTTT. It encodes CASSEIAGGVTDTQYF. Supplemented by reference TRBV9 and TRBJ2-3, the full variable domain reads DSGVTQTPKHLITATGQRVTLRCSPRSGDLSVYWYQQSLDQGLQFLIQYYNGEERAKGNILERFSAQQFPDLHSELNLSSLELGDSALYFCASSEIAGGVTDTQYFGPGTRLTVL.

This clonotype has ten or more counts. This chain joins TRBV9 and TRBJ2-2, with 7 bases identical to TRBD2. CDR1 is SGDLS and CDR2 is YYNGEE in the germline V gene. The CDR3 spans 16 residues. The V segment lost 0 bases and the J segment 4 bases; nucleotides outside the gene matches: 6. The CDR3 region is CASSVEASGITGELFF. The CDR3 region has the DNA TGTGCCAGCAGCGTAGAAGCTAGCGGTATCACCGGGGAGCTGTTTTTT.

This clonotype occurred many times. The CDR3 spells CASSVDLGAGEQYF. CDR3 bases: TGTGCCAGCAGCGTAGATCTGGGGGCCGGCGAGCAGTACTTC. The chain recombines TRBV9 with TRBJ2-7; tentative D call: TRBD1 (6 bases). With 0 bases removed from V and 6 bases from J, the gap between germline ends came to 13 bases. Germline V gene sequence: CDR1 SGDLS, CDR2 YYNGEE. The CDR3 length is 14 residues.

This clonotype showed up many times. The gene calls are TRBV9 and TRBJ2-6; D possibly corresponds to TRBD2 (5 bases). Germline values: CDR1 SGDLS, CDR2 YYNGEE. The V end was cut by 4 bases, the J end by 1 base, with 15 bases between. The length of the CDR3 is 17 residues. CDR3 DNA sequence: TGTGCCAGCAGCCCCCCGCTTGGGGAGTCTGGGGCCAACGTCCTGACTTTC. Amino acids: CASSPPLGESGANVLTF. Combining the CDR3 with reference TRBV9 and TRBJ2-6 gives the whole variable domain DSGVTQTPKHLITATGQRVTLRCSPRSGDLSVYWYQQSLDQGLQFLIQYYNGEERAKGNILERFSAQQFPDLHSELNLSSLELGDSALYFCASSPPLGESGANVLTFGAGSRLTVL.

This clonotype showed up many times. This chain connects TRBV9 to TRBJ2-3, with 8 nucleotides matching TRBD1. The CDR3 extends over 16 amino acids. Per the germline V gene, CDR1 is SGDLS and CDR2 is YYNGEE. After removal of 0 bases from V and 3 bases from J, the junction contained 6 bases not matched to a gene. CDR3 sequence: CASSVGTGSGTDTQYF. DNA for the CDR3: TGTGCCAGCAGCGTAGGGACAGGGTCGGGTACAGATACGCAGTATTTT.

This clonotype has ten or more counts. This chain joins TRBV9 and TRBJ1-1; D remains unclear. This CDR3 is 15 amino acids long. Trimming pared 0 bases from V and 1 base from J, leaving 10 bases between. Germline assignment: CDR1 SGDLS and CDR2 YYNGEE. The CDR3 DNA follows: TGTGCCAGCAGCGTAGAAGGATGGGGGAACACTGAAGCTTTCTTT. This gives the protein CASSVEGWGNTEAFF.

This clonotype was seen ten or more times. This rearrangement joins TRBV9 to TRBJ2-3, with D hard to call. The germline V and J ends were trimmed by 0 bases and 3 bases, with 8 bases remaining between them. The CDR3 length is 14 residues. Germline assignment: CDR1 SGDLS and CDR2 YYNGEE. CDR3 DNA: TGTGCCAGCAGCGTAGACGCCAGTACAGATACGCAGTATTTT. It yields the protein CASSVDASTDTQYF.

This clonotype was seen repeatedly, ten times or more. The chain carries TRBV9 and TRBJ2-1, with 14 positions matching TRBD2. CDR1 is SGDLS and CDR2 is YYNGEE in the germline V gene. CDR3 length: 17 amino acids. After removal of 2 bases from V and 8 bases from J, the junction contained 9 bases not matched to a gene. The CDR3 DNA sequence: TGTGCCAGCAGCGTGGACGGGACTAGCGGGGGTCGGTATGAGCAGTTCTTC. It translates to CASSVDGTSGGRYEQFF.